The present T cell receptor beta chain was sequenced within a study of blood T cells in healthy people across ages. This clonotype has only a few counts. The authors ran a second PCR of about 6 to 11 cycles using a sample-barcoded 5' primer and a J-beta primer mix. Via MiXCR, TCRdb re-called the 5' RACE reads, giving one row per CDR3 protein. The table shows about 570,000 distinct CDR3 sequences, with 25% to 30% occurring only once. Germline assignment: CDR1 LGHNA and CDR2 YSLEER. The CDR3 runs to 18 residues. Unmatched junction bases numbered 11, after V lost 0 bases and J lost 1 base. The clonotype was recovered from a woman in her 70s in good health. J is TRBJ2-5 and V is TRBV4-3; 7 nucleotides align to TRBD2. Sequencing was carried out using blood. The CDR3 protein is CASSQDLSAGSRQETQYF. CDR3 nucleotide sequence: TGCGCCAGCAGCCAAGATCTTTCAGCGGGGAGCCGCCAAGAGACCCAGTACTTC.